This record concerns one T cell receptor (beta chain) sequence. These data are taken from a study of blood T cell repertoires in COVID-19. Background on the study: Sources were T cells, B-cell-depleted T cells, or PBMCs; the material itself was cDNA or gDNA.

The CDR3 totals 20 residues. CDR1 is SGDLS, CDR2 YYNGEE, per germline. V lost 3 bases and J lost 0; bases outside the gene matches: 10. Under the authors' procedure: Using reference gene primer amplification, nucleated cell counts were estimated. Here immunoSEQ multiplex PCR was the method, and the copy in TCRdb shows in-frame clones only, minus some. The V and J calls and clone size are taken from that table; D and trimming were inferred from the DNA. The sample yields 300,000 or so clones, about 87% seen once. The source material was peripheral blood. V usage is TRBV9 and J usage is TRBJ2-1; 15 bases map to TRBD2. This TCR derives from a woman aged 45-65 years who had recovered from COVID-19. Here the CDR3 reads CASSGRGLAGGLSSYNEQFF. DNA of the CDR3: TGTGCCAGCAGCGGACGGGGACTAGCGGGGGGCCTGAGCTCCTACAATGAGCAGTTCTTC. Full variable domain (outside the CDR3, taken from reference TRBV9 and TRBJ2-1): DSGVTQTPKHLITATGQRVTLRCSPRSGDLSVYWYQQSLDQGLQFLIQYYNGEERAKGNILERFSAQQFPDLHSELNLSSLELGDSALYFCASSGRGLAGGLSSYNEQFFGPGTRLTVL.